Each of the 18 T cell receptor beta chains below was sequenced from the same sample in a study of shared T cell receptors in the human thymus. Sequencing was performed with immunoSEQ multiplex PCR; in TCRdb, only in-frame clones are kept and a portion is missing. The sample lists about 710,000 clones, around 87% occurring once. The sample was also linked to a second study, of human thymus T cells.

The material sequenced was thymocytes. The receptors come from a boy in the first two years of life with a congenital heart defect.

The chain uses TRBV7-2 and TRBJ1-1; TRBD1 matches at 9 bases. Germline CDR1 is SGHTA and CDR2 is FQGNSA. This CDR3 is built from 17 residues. V lost 2 bases to trimming and J lost 0 bases; unmatched junction nucleotides: 7. This CDR3 is CASSLWRGQGLNTEAFF. The DNA for the CDR3 is TGTGCCAGCAGCTTATGGAGAGGACAGGGGCTGAACACTGAAGCTTTCTTT.

V and J are TRBV18 and TRBJ2-1; 13 nucleotides align to TRBD2. Germline V gene lookup returns CDR1 KGHSH and CDR2 LQKENI. The ends lost 2 bases at V and 5 bases at J; junction bases unmatched: 3. The CDR3 is made up of 16 amino acids. Written as DNA, the CDR3 is TGTGCCAGCTCACCAGCCGGGACTAGCGGGAACAATGAGCAGTTCTTC. As protein: CASSPAGTSGNNEQFF.

The chain uses TRBV27 and TRBJ1-2; 8 bases line up with TRBD1. Germline CDR1 reads MNHEY; CDR2 reads SMNVEV (reference sequence). This CDR3 contains 16 residues. V shed 7 bases and J 5 bases; nucleotides not matched to a gene: 15. CDR3 sequence: CASNIRGQGSQYGYTF. CDR3 nucleotide sequence: TGTGCCAGCAACATCAGGGGGCAGGGGAGCCAATATGGCTACACCTTC.

This clone has just a few counts. V and J are TRBV28 and TRBJ2-3; TRBD2 matches at 10 bases. The length of the CDR3 is 18 residues. Losses at the gene ends were 5 bases for V and 6 bases for J; bases not matched to a gene: 17. Germline V lookup: CDR1 MDHEN, CDR2 SYDVKM. CDR3 residues: CASSIGPELAGKSDTQYF. CDR3 coding DNA: TGTGCCAGCAGTATAGGACCCGAACTAGCGGGAAAATCTGATACGCAGTATTTT.

This clone was recorded once. The chain recombines TRBV29-1 with TRBJ2-5; 9 bases align to TRBD2. J was trimmed by 2 bases and V by 5 bases; bases with no gene match: 9. This CDR3 spans 15 amino acids. Looked up from germline, CDR1 is SQVTM and CDR2 is ANQGSEA. The CDR3, as DNA: TGCAGCGTTTATAGCGGGGGAAAAATTCAAGAGACCCAGTACTTC. Its translation: CSVYSGGKIQETQYF.

This clone appeared a single time. This sequence joins TRBV7-9 and TRBJ2-3, with D tentatively TRBD2 (5 bases). Trimming removed 1 base at V and 0 bases at J, with 14 bases between. This CDR3 spans 17 amino acids. CDR1 is SEHNR and CDR2 is FQNEAQ in the germline V gene (reference sequence). CDR3 sequence reads: CASSLVGVHPSTDTQYF. The CDR3 bases are TGTGCCAGCAGCTTAGTCGGGGTACACCCTAGCACAGATACGCAGTATTTT.

The rearrangement uses TRBV5-1 and TRBJ2-1, with 8 bases matching TRBD1. V trimming: 4 bases; J trimming: 1 base; junction bases outside the gene matches: 4. Germline CDR1 reads SGHRS; CDR2 reads YFSETQ. The CDR3 loop spans 15 amino acids. CDR3 sequence: CASSQGAGSYNEQFF. The CDR3 bases are TGCGCCAGCAGCCAGGGGGCGGGGTCCTACAATGAGCAGTTCTTC.

J is TRBJ2-7 and V is TRBV7-2; TRBD1 matches 8 bases. Per germline, CDR1 SGHTA and CDR2 FQGNSA. The CDR3 spans 18 residues. Trimming removed 2 bases from V and 2 bases from J; junction bases left unmatched: 14. The CDR3 DNA follows: TGTGCCAGCAGCTTAAATCCCCGGGACAGGCGTAATACCTACGAGCAGTACTTC. This codes for CASSLNPRDRRNTYEQYF.

V is TRBV28 and J is TRBJ1-2, with a weak D call TRBD1 (5 bases). Trimming removed 6 bases from V and 4 bases from J, with 15 bases in between. Germline values: CDR1 MDHEN, CDR2 SYDVKM. The CDR3 consists of 14 residues. The CDR3 spells CASRSERGSYGYTF. The CDR3 bases are TGTGCCAGCAGATCTGAAAGGGGAAGCTATGGCTACACCTTC.

The chain is built from TRBV4-3 and TRBJ2-3; 10 nucleotides line up with TRBD2. Germline V gene lookup returns CDR1 LGHNA and CDR2 YSLEER. The CDR3 extends over 20 amino acids. J lost 4 bases, V lost 0 bases, and 16 bases had no gene match. CDR3 loop: CASSQDPPPNSGRSSDTQYF. CDR3 DNA: TGCGCCAGCAGCCAAGATCCCCCCCCCAATAGCGGGAGGAGTTCAGATACGCAGTATTTT.

The chain links TRBV28 to TRBJ2-7, with D uncertain. The CDR3 runs to 15 residues. Germline assignment: CDR1 MDHEN and CDR2 SYDVKM. V dropped 2 bases and J dropped 3 bases, with 14 bases sitting between them. Here the CDR3 DNA reads TGTGCCAGCAGTTTAGGCAGTCACAACGACTACGAGCAGTACTTC. Its protein product is CASSLGSHNDYEQYF.

The rearrangement links TRBV9 to TRBJ2-1, with TRBD2 matching over 12 bases. This CDR3 has 15 residues. Trimming took 0 bases from V and 8 from J; bases not matched to a gene: 3. Germline values: CDR1 SGDLS, CDR2 YYNGEE. Here the CDR3 DNA reads TGTGCCAGCAGCGTAGGGACTAGCGGGGCCGATGAGCAGTTCTTC. This sequence encodes CASSVGTSGADEQFF.

The chain recombines TRBV5-6 with TRBJ1-2, with D maybe TRBD1 (6 bases). The V gene's germline CDR1 is SGHDT and CDR2 YYEEEE. Trimming shortened V by 4 bases and J by 0 bases, and 13 bases separated the two germline ends. The CDR3 extends over 15 amino acids. CDR3 sequence (DNA): TGTGCCAGCAGCCTGATGGGGGCCTCTAACTATGGCTACACCTTC. Translating gives CASSLMGASNYGYTF.

The chain joins TRBV4-1 to TRBJ1-2; D ambiguous. CDR3 size: 18 residues. The V gene lost 0 bases and the J gene lost 8 bases, with 25 bases spanning the gap. Germline V gene sequence: CDR1 MGHRA, CDR2 YSYEKL. The CDR3 coding sequence is TGCGCCAGCAGCCAAGATAGGCGGCCGTGGAAAGTGGCAGAGGGCTACACCTTC. Protein product: CASSQDRRPWKVAEGYTF.

This clone was recorded a few times. The CDR3 is CASSQDWQDNQPQHF. The CDR3 nucleotides are TGCGCCAGCAGCCAAGACTGGCAGGATAACCAGCCCCAGCATTTT. V usage is TRBV4-3 and J usage is TRBJ1-5, with D hard to call. This CDR3 comprises 15 residues. Between the trimmed V and J ends, which lost 0 bases and 7 bases, there was a span of 13 bases. Per germline, CDR1 LGHNA and CDR2 YSLEER.

This chain connects TRBV6-5 to TRBJ2-3; D is ambiguous. V was shortened by 2 bases and J by 4 bases, with 13 bases between the two germline ends. The germline gives CDR1 MNHEY, CDR2 SVGAGI. The CDR3 loop spans 15 amino acids. CDR3: CASSYIRNQSDTQYF. Here the CDR3 DNA reads TGTGCCAGCAGTTACATCAGGAATCAGTCAGATACGCAGTATTTT.

Only one count was recorded for this clone. The chain carries TRBV4-2 and TRBJ2-5, with D perhaps TRBD1 (6 bases). Germline-derived CDR1 and CDR2 are LGHNA and YNFKEQ. The V end lost 1 base, the J end lost 5 bases, and 14 bases lay between the germline ends. The CDR3 runs 15 residues. This chain's CDR3 is CASSQVDLGAETQYF. In DNA form, the CDR3 reads TGTGCCAGCAGCCAAGTGGACTTGGGGGCTGAGACCCAGTACTTC.

In DNA form, the CDR3 reads TGTGCCAGCAGTATCTCTACCCAACTAGCGGGAGAGCTCTACGAGCAGTACTTC. Amino acids: CASSISTQLAGELYEQYF. The chain carries TRBV28 and TRBJ2-7; 11 positions match TRBD2. This CDR3 is built from 18 residues. Per the germline V gene, CDR1 is MDHEN and CDR2 is SYDVKM. The V gene end was trimmed by 5 bases and the J gene end by 3 bases; junction bases not matched to a gene: 15.